This T cell receptor (beta chain) emerged from a study of T cell clones after liver transplantation (dated by TCRdb to between 2017 and 2020). Looking at the study overall: The samples were obtained from ITN030ST, a randomized trial that attempted immunosuppression withdrawal within 2 years after liver transplantation. Third party-reactive TCRbeta sequences were also identified from pre-transplant MLRs to serve as an antigen-independent comparator for donor-reactive sequences. Donor-reactive T cell clones were identified by TCRbeta sequencing after a pre-transplant mixed lymphocyte reaction and then tracked in post-transplant blood. Blood samples were collected pre-transplant, pre-randomization before withdrawal, and post-randomization after either full withdrawal or failed withdrawal. Until randomization at 12-24 months post-transplant, subjects were given standard immunosuppression, with no induction therapy. Tolerance meant complete immunosuppression withdrawal for at least one year without liver enzymes rising beyond twice the upper limit of normal. Of the eight recipients, three were HCV-positive, while the remaining recipients had been transplanted for non-autoimmune, non-viral indications. Of the 8 liver transplant recipients making up the studied cohort, 3 were classified as tolerant and 5 as non-tolerant. What the research found in general, with its limitations: In two subjects, low numbers of available donor cells limited the measurable donor-reactive repertoire. Once repertoire turnover was taken into account, donor-reactive detection showed a significant reduction for CD4 in 7 of 8 subjects and for CD8 in 8 of 8. Because no allograft tissue specimens were available, donor-reactive T cells may have migrated into the graft instead of being deleted. A greater decline was seen for donor-reactive sequences than for third party-reactive sequences, suggesting partial antigen-specific deletion unrelated to withdrawal success. In most of the 8 subjects, regardless of tolerance or HCV status, circulating donor-reactive CD4 TCRbeta sequences dropped significantly post-transplant. The conclusions were considered preliminary, being limited by small, heterogeneous patient numbers and non-standardized post-transplant time points.

What the time point label conveys for this sample: pre-transplant. Thawed unstimulated PBMCs were stained for CD3, CD4 and CD8 and FACS-sorted into CD3+CD4+ and CD3+CD8+ populations. Each of the 8 studied subjects was randomized to immunosuppression withdrawal. Genomic DNA was isolated with the Qiagen DNeasy Blood and Tissue Kit. This clone was counted only a few times. Its antigen is unknown. There are no base qualities to consult, and no much larger clone falls within one base. For CDR1 and CDR2, the germline V gene lists SNHLY and FYNNEI. The CDR3 covers 15 residues, taking in both the cysteine and the phenylalanine. Just CDR3 DNA is preserved here, 45 bases in frame from base 1. From V the trimming removes 4 bases and from J it removes 5 bases, while the gene matches leave 8 bases of the junction unaccounted for. Frozen genomic DNA underwent high-throughput TCRbeta CDR3 sequencing by immunoSEQ, including PCR amplification, mapping, bias correction and internal controls. Per the original workflow: Only productive rearrangements were retained, with each unique TCRbeta sequence defined by its CDR3 nucleotide sequence together with its V and J gene. For a sequence to be called donor-reactive, it needed a frequency of at least 0.01% and at least 5-fold expansion in CFSE-low cells compared with unstimulated pre-transplant cells. Per-subject minimum frequency thresholds, based on the lowest-template unstimulated sample, ensured at least 90% detection power. Jensen-Shannon divergence between the top 1000 TCRbeta sequences after and before transplant was used to measure repertoire turnover. Changes in detection of donor-reactive sequences were assessed with two-sided Fisher's exact tests. TCRdb's version of the immuneACCESS table is confined to in-frame rearrangements and falls short of the full clone set. An unresolved V gene accounts for under half of the shortfall where checked; the remainder is of unknown origin. The V and J calls and clone size are taken from that table; D and trimming were inferred from the DNA. In all, the sample holds about 60,000 clones, and over 70% of those were seen once. 15% of the sample rests with the top ten.

The chain uses TRBV2 and TRBJ1-2; TRBD1 agrees with 9 junctional bases. The sequencing used CD4+ T cells from blood, collected before liver transplant. This receptor was identified in a human donor who received a liver transplant. The encoded CDR3 is CASSVGNRGLYGYTF. The nucleotide sequence reads as follows: TGTGCCAGCAGTGTCGGGAACAGGGGGCTGTATGGCTACACCTTC.